This TCR beta chain was documented in a study of cytotoxic CD8 clonotypes in ibrutinib-treated CLL. Here immunoSEQ multiplex PCR was the method, and the copy in TCRdb shows in-frame clones only, minus some. The sample carries approximately 190,000 clones, 60% to 80% recorded once. Germline CDR1 and CDR2: MGHRA and YSYEKL. The CDR3 runs 17 residues. Trimming shortened V by 4 bases and J by 1 base, and 16 bases separated the two germline ends. The chain carries TRBV4-1 and TRBJ2-2; tentatively, D is TRBD2 (5 bases). This specimen was PBMCs, taken after 12 months of ibrutinib treatment. The sequence was obtained from a human donor with chronic lymphocytic leukemia. DNA of the CDR3: TGCGCCAGCAGCCGATTCACAAGCGGAAGGAACACCGGGGAGCTGTTTTTT. Translating it yields CASSRFTSGRNTGELFF.